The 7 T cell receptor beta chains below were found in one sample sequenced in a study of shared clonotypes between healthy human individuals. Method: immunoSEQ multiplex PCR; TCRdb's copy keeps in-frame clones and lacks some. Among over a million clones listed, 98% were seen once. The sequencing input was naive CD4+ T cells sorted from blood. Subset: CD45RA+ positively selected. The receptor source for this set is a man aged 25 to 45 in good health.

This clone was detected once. The CDR3 DNA is TGTGCCAGCAGCCAAGTCCTCGGACTAGGGGACAACGAGCAGTACTTC. Protein product: CASSQVLGLGDNEQYF. The J gene is TRBJ2-7, the V gene TRBV14; D is possibly TRBD2 (7 bases). The CDR3 loop spans 16 amino acids. Germline CDR1 and CDR2: SGHDN and FVKESK. Trimming took 1 base from V and 5 from J, leaving 18 bases between them.

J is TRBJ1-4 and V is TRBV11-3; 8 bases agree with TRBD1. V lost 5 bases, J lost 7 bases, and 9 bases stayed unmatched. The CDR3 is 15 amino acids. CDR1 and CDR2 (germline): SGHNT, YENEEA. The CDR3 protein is CASSIWTGLGEKLFF. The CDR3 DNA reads TGTGCCAGCAGCATCTGGACAGGGCTCGGTGAAAAACTGTTTTTT.

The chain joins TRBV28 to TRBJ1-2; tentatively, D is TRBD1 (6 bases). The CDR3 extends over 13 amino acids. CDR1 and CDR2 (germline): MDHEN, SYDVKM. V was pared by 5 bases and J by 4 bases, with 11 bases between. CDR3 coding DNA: TGTGCCAGCAGTCCATCAGGGGTCTATGGCTACACCTTC. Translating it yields CASSPSGVYGYTF.

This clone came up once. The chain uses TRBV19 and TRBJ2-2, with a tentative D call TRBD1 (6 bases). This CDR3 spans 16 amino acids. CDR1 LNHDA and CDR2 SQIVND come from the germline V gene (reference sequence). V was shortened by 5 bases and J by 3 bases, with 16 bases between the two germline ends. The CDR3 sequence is CASSAYWGRDTGELFF. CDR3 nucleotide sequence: TGTGCCAGTAGTGCTTACTGGGGGCGCGACACCGGGGAGCTGTTTTTT.

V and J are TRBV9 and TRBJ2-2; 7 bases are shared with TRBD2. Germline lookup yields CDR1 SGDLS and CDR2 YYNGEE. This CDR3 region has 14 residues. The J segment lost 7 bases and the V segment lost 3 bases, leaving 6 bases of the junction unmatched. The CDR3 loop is CASSALGLHGELFF. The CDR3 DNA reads TGTGCCAGCAGCGCATTGGGACTACACGGGGAGCTGTTTTTT.

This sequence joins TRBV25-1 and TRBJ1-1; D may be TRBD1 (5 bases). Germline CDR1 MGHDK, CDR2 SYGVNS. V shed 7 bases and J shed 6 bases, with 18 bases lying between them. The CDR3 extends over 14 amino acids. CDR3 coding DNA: TGTGCCAGCATTCCCTTTGGGGGACTTGCTGAAGCTTTCTTT. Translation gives CASIPFGGLAEAFF.

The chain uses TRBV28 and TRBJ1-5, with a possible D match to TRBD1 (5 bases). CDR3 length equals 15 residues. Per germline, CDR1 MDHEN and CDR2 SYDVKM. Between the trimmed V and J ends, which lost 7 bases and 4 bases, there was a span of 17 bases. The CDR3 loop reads CASIGGGTTNQPQHF. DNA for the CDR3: TGTGCCAGCATAGGCGGGGGGACGACAAATCAGCCCCAGCATTTT.